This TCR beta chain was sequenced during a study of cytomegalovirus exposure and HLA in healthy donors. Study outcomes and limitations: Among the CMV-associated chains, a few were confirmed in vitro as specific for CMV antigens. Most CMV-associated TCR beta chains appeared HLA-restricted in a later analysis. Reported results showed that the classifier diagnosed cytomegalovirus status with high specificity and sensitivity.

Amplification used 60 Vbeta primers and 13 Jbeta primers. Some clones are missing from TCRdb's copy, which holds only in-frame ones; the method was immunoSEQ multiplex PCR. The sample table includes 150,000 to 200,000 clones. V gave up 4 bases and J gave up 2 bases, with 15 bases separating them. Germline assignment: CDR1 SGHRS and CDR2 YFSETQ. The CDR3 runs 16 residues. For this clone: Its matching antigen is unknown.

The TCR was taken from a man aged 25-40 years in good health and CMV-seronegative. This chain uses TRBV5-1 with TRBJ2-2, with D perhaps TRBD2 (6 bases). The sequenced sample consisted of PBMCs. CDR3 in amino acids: CASSSSGTANTGELFF. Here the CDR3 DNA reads TGCGCCAGCAGCAGCTCCGGGACTGCAAACACCGGGGAGCTGTTTTTT.